The T cell receptor (beta chain) described here comes from a study of blood T cell repertoires in COVID-19. Study background: PBMCs, B-cell-depleted T cells, or T cells were the source of the cDNA or gDNA that made up the material.

Residents of approximately 25 US areas, aged roughly 18 to 89 years, made up the participants. Profiled with immunoSEQ multiplex PCR; TCRdb holds only in-frame clones, not every one. The sample has approximately 390,000 clones, approximately 85% seen once. CDR3 length: 15 residues. V gave up 1 base and J gave up 2 bases, with 10 bases separating them. Germline CDR1 and CDR2: KGHDR and SFDVKD. The chain recombines TRBV24-1 with TRBJ1-2; D unclear. This TCR derives from a woman aged 40 to 50 with acute COVID-19. The specimen was PBMCs or T cells enriched from blood (not recorded which). The CDR3 reads CATSDLKGDNYGYTF. CDR3 DNA: TGTGCCACCAGTGATTTAAAGGGAGACAACTATGGCTACACCTTC.